The 18 T cell receptor beta chains below were found in one sample sequenced in a study of blood T cell repertoires in COVID-19. Sequencing used immunoSEQ multiplex PCR; TCRdb keeps in-frame clones, though not all of them. The repertoire holds 110,000 or so clones, with 80% as singletons. The sequenced sample was peripheral blood. These receptors were collected from a human donor in a cohort sampled during active or convalescent COVID-19.

CDR3 nucleotides: TGTGCCAGCAGGGACAGGGGGAACACTGAAGCTTTCTTT. This codes for CASRDRGNTEAFF. This chain links TRBV3-1 (or the pseudogene TRBV3-2) with TRBJ1-1; 9 bases agree with TRBD1. J gave up 1 base and V 6 bases, and 0 bases lay outside the gene matches. The CDR3 consists of 13 residues. In germline, CDR1 is LGHDT, CDR2 YNNKEL (reference sequence).

The V call is TRBV5-4, the J call TRBJ2-7; 7 positions agree with TRBD1. V dropped 4 bases and J dropped 3; count of bases not matched to a gene: 7. This CDR3 is built from 14 residues. CDR1 is SGHNT, CDR2 YYREEE, per germline (reference sequence). Here the CDR3 DNA reads TGTGCCAGCAGCGATAACAGGGGAATCTACGAGCAGTACTTC. Translated: CASSDNRGIYEQYF.

This chain links TRBV6-6 with TRBJ2-1; 8 positions match TRBD2. The CDR3 consists of 16 residues. Germline assignment: CDR1 MNHNY and CDR2 SVGAGI (reference sequence). The J segment lost 4 bases and the V segment lost 7 bases, leaving 12 bases of the junction unmatched. In DNA form, the CDR3 reads TGTGCCAGCACCGTTACCCCGGGGGGGCGTTACAATGAGCAGTTCTTC. Translating it yields CASTVTPGGRYNEQFF.

The rearrangement joins TRBV27 to TRBJ1-5; no clear D gene. Per germline, CDR1 MNHEY and CDR2 SMNVEV (reference sequence). The CDR3 loop spans 13 amino acids. Between the trimmed V and J ends, which lost 5 bases and 5 bases, there was a span of 10 bases. The CDR3: CASSGRMYQPQHF. The CDR3 nucleotides are TGTGCCAGCAGTGGCCGCATGTATCAGCCCCAGCATTTT.

The chain recombines TRBV4-3 with TRBJ2-1; TRBD2 matches at 7 bases. V trimming: 0 bases; J trimming: 7 bases; junction bases outside the gene matches: 9. This CDR3 is built from 16 residues. CDR1 LGHNA and CDR2 YSLEER come from the germline V gene. CDR3 nucleotides: TGCGCCAGCAGCCAAGATCGAGCGGGAAGGAGGAATGAGCAGTTCTTC. It specifies CASSQDRAGRRNEQFF.

This clone has ten or more counts. This chain joins TRBV28 and TRBJ1-2, with D possibly being TRBD1 (6 bases). The CDR3 is made up of 14 amino acids. The germline V gene has CDR1 MDHEN and CDR2 SYDVKM. V was trimmed by 6 bases and J by 4 bases, leaving 15 bases between them. CDR3 nucleotides: TGTGCCAGCAGGCCAGGGGTTGGGGTCTATGGCTACACCTTC. It specifies CASRPGVGVYGYTF.

The CDR3: CASSYGQGSPLHF. The CDR3 DNA reads TGTGCCAGCAGTTACGGCCAGGGTTCACCCCTCCACTTT. This rearrangement joins TRBV6-6 to TRBJ1-6, with a tentative D call TRBD1 (5 bases). V was pared by 2 bases and J by 9 bases, with 8 bases between. Per germline, CDR1 MNHNY and CDR2 SVGAGI (reference sequence). This CDR3 has 13 amino acids.

This clone was counted between two and nine times. This chain uses TRBV7-2 with TRBJ2-2; D perhaps matches TRBD1 (5 bases). V was pared by 0 bases and J by 4 bases, with 12 bases between. The germline V gene encodes CDR1 SGHTA and CDR2 FQGNSA. The CDR3 consists of 16 residues. The DNA for the CDR3 is TGTGCCAGCAGCTTAGCGCTCAGGGTTGGCACCGGGGAGCTGTTTTTT. Amino acids: CASSLALRVGTGELFF. The full variable domain, rest sourced from reference TRBV7-2 and TRBJ2-2, is GAGVSQSPSNKVTEKGKDVELRCDPISGHTALYWYRQSLGQGLEFLIYFQGNSAPDKSGLPSDRFSAERTGGSVSTLTIQRTQQEDSAVYLCASSLALRVGTGELFFGEGSRLTVL.

The chain has TRBV6-5 and TRBJ2-7, with D possibly TRBD1 on 5 matching bases. V lost 10 bases and J 2 bases, leaving 18 bases between the germline ends. Per the germline V gene, CDR1 is MNHEY and CDR2 is SVGAGI. This CDR3 has 14 residues. The CDR3 sequence: CATHQRGITYEQYF. CDR3 DNA sequence: TGTGCCACCCATCAAAGGGGAATTACCTACGAGCAGTACTTC.

This clone was detected a few times. V and J are TRBV27 and TRBJ2-2, with D perhaps TRBD2 (5 bases). There are 13 residues in the CDR3. Germline loops: CDR1 MNHEY, CDR2 SMNVEV (reference sequence). Trimming took 5 bases from V and 6 from J, leaving 10 bases between them. The CDR3 reads CASSGKGAGELFF. The CDR3 DNA sequence: TGTGCCAGCAGTGGAAAGGGAGCCGGGGAGCTGTTTTTT.

CDR3 coding DNA: TGTGCCAGCAGTTCCAGGGTCCGTCGGGAGGAGACCCAGTACTTC. It yields the protein CASSSRVRREETQYF. The chain carries TRBV28 and TRBJ2-5; TRBD2 might be the D (6 bases). Per the germline V gene, CDR1 is MDHEN and CDR2 is SYDVKM. Trimming took 4 bases from V and 5 from J, leaving 17 bases between them. The CDR3 has 15 amino acids.

The chain is built from TRBV2 and TRBJ2-7, with TRBD1 matching over 7 bases. Germline V gives CDR1 SNHLY, CDR2 FYNNEI. CDR3 length equals 14 residues. After removal of 6 bases from V and 3 bases from J, the junction contained 8 bases not matched to a gene. The CDR3 nucleotides are TGTGCCAGCAGCCGACAGGGACGGGGCTACGAGCAGTACTTC. This translates into CASSRQGRGYEQYF.

V is TRBV30 and J is TRBJ2-5, with unresolved D. V dropped 0 bases and J dropped 5 bases, with 13 bases sitting between them. Germline CDR1 and CDR2: GTSNPN and SVGIG (reference sequence). CDR3 size: 14 residues. The CDR3 loop is CAWSVLRNMETQYF. The CDR3 DNA sequence: TGTGCCTGGAGTGTACTCCGAAATATGGAGACCCAGTACTTC.

V and J are TRBV21-1 and TRBJ1-5; TRBD1, the D gene given by the table, was not confirmed from the DNA. TRBV21-1 is a listed pseudogene. The CDR3 is 15 residues long. The CDR3 coding sequence is TGTGCCAGCAGCTCTGGGGCATATTACCATCAGCCCCAGCATTTT. Translation: CASSSGAYYHQPQHF.

The V gene is TRBV11-1, the J gene TRBJ2-1, with 12 bases fitting TRBD2. After removal of 5 bases from V and 6 bases from J, the junction contained 8 bases not matched to a gene. Germline-derived CDR1 and CDR2 are SGHAT and FQDESV (reference sequence). The CDR3 has 16 residues. The CDR3 is CASSIGASGRGNEQFF. The CDR3 DNA reads as TGTGCCAGCAGCATTGGGGCTAGCGGGAGGGGCAATGAGCAGTTCTTC.

This sequence joins TRBV6-6 and TRBJ2-7; D might be TRBD1 (5 bases). This CDR3 comprises 14 residues. The V gene lost 4 bases and the J gene lost 2 bases, with 12 bases spanning the gap. The germline gives CDR1 MNHNY, CDR2 SVGAGI (reference sequence). CDR3 DNA sequence: TGTGCCAGCAGTTCCCCGACAGCAACCTACGAGCAGTACTTC. It is translated as CASSSPTATYEQYF.

The chain has TRBV2 and TRBJ1-3; TRBD1 matches at 8 bases. V was clipped by 8 bases and J by 3 bases; unmatched bases: 15. The CDR3 runs to 17 residues. Germline V gene lookup returns CDR1 SNHLY and CDR2 FYNNEI. The CDR3 here is CASYDHSGGGFGNTIYF. The CDR3 region has the DNA TGTGCCAGCTATGATCATTCAGGGGGCGGTTTTGGAAACACCATATATTTT.

The genes are TRBV28 and TRBJ2-5; 7 bases are shared with TRBD2. The CDR3 spans 14 residues. Germline V CDR1 and CDR2: MDHEN, SYDVKM. The junction had 8 bases not matched to a gene; V was cut back by 5 bases and J by 5 bases. The CDR3 reads CASSPHMGGETQYF. Here the CDR3 DNA reads TGTGCCAGCAGTCCCCATATGGGGGGGGAGACCCAGTACTTC.